Shown below are 6 T cell receptor beta chains from a single sample sequenced in a study of shared clonotypes between healthy human individuals. Profiled with immunoSEQ multiplex PCR; TCRdb holds only in-frame clones, not every one. Of around 2.3 million clones listed, approximately 94% are singletons. The sequencing sample was made of naive CD4+ T cells sorted from blood. The subset denotes: CD45RA+ positively selected. The origin of the receptors is a man younger than 35 in good health.

This chain joins TRBV5-5 and TRBJ2-3; either TRBD1 or TRBD2 may supply D (5 bases each). This CDR3 contains 18 residues. Trimming cost V 4 bases and J 2 bases, with 23 bases left between them. Looked up from germline, CDR1 is SGHKS and CDR2 is YYEKEE (reference sequence). The CDR3, as DNA: TGTGCCAGCAGCATACGGATTTTCGGGGCGGTTTCCACAGATACGCAGTATTTT. Protein: CASSIRIFGAVSTDTQYF.

Notes on this clone: This sample also contains other DNA sequences that code for the same CDR3. J is TRBJ2-1 and V is TRBV4-3; TRBD2 matches 11 bases. This CDR3 has 15 amino acids. Germline V lookup: CDR1 LGHNA, CDR2 YSLEER. V lost 0 bases, J lost 7 bases, and 2 bases stayed unmatched. CDR3 sequence (DNA): TGCGCCAGCAGCCAAGAGGGACTAGCGGTGAATGAGCAGTTCTTC. Encoded protein: CASSQEGLAVNEQFF.

The chain joins TRBV25-1 to TRBJ1-5, with TRBD1 matching over 7 bases. With V trimmed by 2 bases and J by 2 bases, 3 bases remained unmatched. The CDR3 length is 15 residues. Germline CDR1 and CDR2: MGHDK and SYGVNS. The CDR3 DNA reads TGTGCCAGCAGTGAAGAAGGGGGCGGCAATCAGCCCCAGCATTTT. Translating it yields CASSEEGGGNQPQHF.

This chain uses TRBV10-3 with TRBJ1-1; D may be TRBD1 (5 bases). CDR3 length: 13 amino acids. V lost 5 bases and J 2 bases, leaving 9 bases between the germline ends. Germline CDR1 ENHRY, CDR2 SYGVKD. The CDR3 sequence: CAISQTANTEAFF. CDR3 in DNA: TGTGCCATCAGTCAGACAGCTAACACTGAAGCTTTCTTT.

J is TRBJ1-5 and V is TRBV6-1; D remains unclear. The CDR3 totals 16 residues. V gave up 2 bases and J gave up 0 bases, with 11 bases separating them. Germline-derived CDR1 and CDR2 are MNHNS and SASEGT. CDR3 nucleotide sequence: TGTGCCAGCAGTGAACAGCCCCCCTCTAGCAATCAGCCCCAGCATTTT. Encoded protein: CASSEQPPSSNQPQHF.

This clone appeared once. The chain combines TRBV6-6 with TRBJ1-5; 7 nucleotides line up with TRBD1. CDR1 and CDR2 from the germline V gene are MNHNY and SVGAGI (reference sequence). The ends lost 0 bases at V and 4 bases at J; junction bases unmatched: 6. The CDR3 spans 16 residues. CDR3 amino acids: CASSYSTGQLNQPQHF. CDR3 DNA sequence: TGTGCCAGCAGTTACTCGACAGGGCAACTTAATCAGCCCCAGCATTTT.